Listed below are T cell receptor beta chains from one sample, sequenced in a study of T cell responses to AZD1222 COVID-19 vaccine. Measured with immunoSEQ multiplex PCR; TCRdb has only the in-frame clones, and not every one. The repertoire holds roughly 80,000 clones, with 90% as singletons. The material sequenced was peripheral blood, taken 28 days after the second AZD1222 dose. Every receptor here comes from an adult who received the AZD1222 COVID-19 vaccine. Each CDR3 is given with its conserved first and last residue. A D gene is named only where the DNA matches it firmly. Rows give clone size only sometimes, using once, few, many, or a class for an expanded clone.

D gene,V gene,J gene,clone size,CDR3 length,CDR3 protein,CDR3 DNA
-,TRBV25-1,TRBJ1-4,-,14,CASSEFGDYEKLFF,TGTGCCAGCAGTGAATTTGGGGATTACGAAAAACTGTTTTTT
-,TRBV19,TRBJ2-7,-,13,CTSSATGSVEQYF,TGTACCAGTAGTGCCACAGGGTCGGTCGAGCAGTACTTC
TRBD1,TRBV18,TRBJ1-4,-,17,CASSPQGAGATNEKLFF,TGTGCCAGCTCACCGCAGGGGGCCGGGGCAACTAATGAAAAACTGTTTTTT
-,TRBV20-1,TRBJ2-7,-,12,CSASVSSYEQYF,TGCAGTGCTAGTGTGAGCTCCTACGAGCAGTACTTC
-,TRBV19,TRBJ1-5,-,14,CASSIGKVNQPQHF,TGTGCCAGTAGTATCGGAAAAGTCAATCAGCCCCAGCATTTT
TRBD1,TRBV19,TRBJ1-1,-,16,CASSIRDRGLNTEAFF,TGTGCCAGTAGTATAAGGGACAGGGGGCTGAACACTGAAGCTTTCTTT
-,TRBV27,TRBJ1-5,-,17,CASSFRSNQGSNQPQHF,TGTGCCAGCAGTTTTCGGAGTAACCAGGGTAGCAATCAGCCCCAGCATTTT
TRBD1,TRBV19,TRBJ1-2,few,17,CASSIDLSTGANYGYTF,TGTGCCAGTAGTATAGATCTGTCAACAGGGGCTAACTATGGCTACACCTTC
-,TRBV27,TRBJ2-7,-,14,CASSFFANSYEQYF,TGTGCCAGCAGTTTCTTCGCAAACTCCTACGAGCAGTACTTC
-,TRBV21-1,TRBJ1-1,once,15,CASSKAQSPNTEAFF,TGTGCCAGCAGCAAAGCGCAGTCGCCGAACACTGAAGCTTTCTTT
TRBD2,TRBV15,TRBJ2-3,once,16,CATSREAGGFTDTQYF,TGTGCCACCAGCAGAGAAGCGGGGGGTTTCACAGATACGCAGTATTTT
-,TRBV6-2/TRBV6-3,TRBJ1-1,-,17,CASSYSISGALNTEAFF,TGTGCCAGCAGTTACTCTATCTCCGGGGCACTGAACACTGAAGCTTTCTTT
-,TRBV5-5,TRBJ1-6,-,15,CASSLSRENNSPLHF,TGTGCCAGCAGCTTGTCGCGGGAAAATAATTCACCCCTCCACTTT
TRBD2,TRBV4-2,TRBJ2-5,-,16,CASSQEPSGGGETQYF,TGTGCCAGCAGCCAAGAGCCTAGCGGGGGCGGGGAGACCCAGTACTTC
-,TRBV6-5,TRBJ1-4,once,13,CASSLWVLEKLFF,TGTGCCAGCAGCCTCTGGGTGTTGGAAAAACTGTTTTTT
-,TRBV6-6,TRBJ1-5,-,14,CASSSLGGNQPQHF,TGTGCCAGCAGTTCCCTTGGGGGCAATCAGCCCCAGCATTTT
TRBD1,TRBV5-8,TRBJ2-7,once,15,CASSMAGTGVYEQYF,TGTGCCAGCAGCATGGCCGGGACAGGAGTCTACGAGCAGTACTTC
-,TRBV7-2,TRBJ2-5,-,13,CASTPWRAETQYF,TGTGCCAGCACCCCATGGAGGGCAGAGACCCAGTACTTC
-,TRBV9,TRBJ2-3,few,13,CASSVDLTDTQYF,TGTGCCAGCAGCGTAGATTTGACAGATACGCAGTATTTT
-,TRBV5-6,TRBJ1-5,-,15,CASSFNRKLGQPQHF,TGTGCCAGCAGCTTCAACCGCAAACTAGGGCAGCCCCAGCATTTT
-,TRBV19,TRBJ1-5,-,14,CASNSKALNQPQHF,TGTGCCAGTAATTCGAAAGCACTAAATCAGCCCCAGCATTTT
-,TRBV28,TRBJ2-7,-,16,CASSLSAGSSSYEQYF,TGTGCCAGCAGTTTATCCGCAGGGTCTAGCTCCTACGAGCAGTACTTC
-,TRBV12-3/TRBV12-4,TRBJ1-6,-,13,CASSLILGSPLHF,TGTGCCAGCAGTTTAATCTTGGGATCACCCCTCCACTTT
-,TRBV18,TRBJ1-1,-,18,CASSPTGEGPLTNTEAFF,TGTGCCAGCTCGCCCACGGGGGAGGGGCCGCTTACTAACACTGAAGCTTTCTTT
-,TRBV5-1,TRBJ1-2,-,16,CASELAPGTSNYGYTF,TGCGCCAGCGAACTAGCCCCAGGGACCTCTAACTATGGCTACACCTTC
-,TRBV7-9,TRBJ1-2,-,14,CASSSTGPTYGYTF,TGTGCCAGCAGCTCGACAGGACCCACCTATGGCTACACCTTC
-,TRBV2,TRBJ1-4,-,16,CASSEVPLANNEKLFF,TGTGCCAGCAGTGAAGTCCCTCTCGCCAATAATGAAAAACTGTTTTTT
-,TRBV5-6,TRBJ2-5,-,14,CASRGGGGAETQYF,TGTGCCAGCAGAGGGGGAGGGGGCGCAGAGACCCAGTACTTC
-,TRBV6-5,TRBJ1-2,-,15,CASSYSDGTNYGYTF,TGTGCCAGCAGTTACTCGGACGGCACTAACTATGGCTACACCTTC
-,TRBV7-9,TRBJ1-1,-,14,CASSLEGGNTEAFF,TGTGCCAGCAGCCTCGAGGGGGGGAACACTGAAGCTTTCTTT
-,TRBV6-5,TRBJ2-7,-,15,CASSYWGLYGYEQYF,TGTGCCAGCAGTTACTGGGGCCTGTATGGCTACGAGCAGTACTTC
-,TRBV11-2,TRBJ2-5,-,13,CASSLQDLETQYF,TGTGCCAGCAGCCTCCAGGATTTGGAGACCCAGTACTTC
-,TRBV10-2,TRBJ2-5,-,11,CASSSRETQYF,TGCGCCAGCAGTAGTCGAGAGACCCAGTACTTC
-,TRBV19,TRBJ2-3,-,13,CASSITGTFSQYF,TGTGCCAGTAGTATAACCGGGACTTTTTCGCAGTATTTT
-,TRBV19,TRBJ2-6,-,13,CASRTSGANVLTF,TGTGCCAGTCGGACCTCTGGGGCCAACGTCCTGACTTTC
-,TRBV28,TRBJ2-7,-,13,CASSLQSRGSQYF,TGTGCCAGCAGTTTACAATCGCGGGGCTCCCAGTACTTC
TRBD1,TRBV6-6,TRBJ2-1,-,14,CASSYGTGNNEQFF,TGTGCCAGCAGTTACGGGACAGGGAACAATGAGCAGTTCTTC
-,TRBV7-8,TRBJ1-3,-,16,CASSSRRAAAGNTIYF,TGTGCCAGCAGCTCACGTCGGGCGGCCGCTGGAAACACCATATATTTT
-,TRBV7-3,TRBJ1-1,-,13,CASSLTRDTEAFF,TGTGCCAGCAGCTTAACAAGGGACACTGAAGCTTTCTTT
-,TRBV7-9,TRBJ1-3,-,16,CASSLSGRGSGNTIYF,TGTGCCAGCAGCTTATCCGGCAGGGGCTCTGGAAACACCATATATTTT
TRBD1,TRBV27,TRBJ1-2,once,13,CASRRTGGYGYTF,TGTGCCAGCAGAAGGACAGGCGGCTATGGCTACACCTTC
-,TRBV7-2,TRBJ1-2,-,13,CASSSQGRNGYTF,TGTGCCAGCAGCTCCCAGGGGAGGAATGGCTACACCTTC
-,TRBV3-1/TRBV3-2,TRBJ2-2,-,16,CASSQDHGTPSGELFF,TGTGCCAGCAGCCAAGACCACGGGACTCCCTCCGGGGAGCTGTTTTTT
TRBD2,TRBV25-1,TRBJ2-1,-,16,CASSDTSGGFYNEQFF,TGTGCCAGCAGTGACACTAGCGGGGGGTTCTACAATGAGCAGTTCTTC
-,TRBV5-1,TRBJ2-3,-,14,CASRSVAGTDTQYF,TGCGCCAGCAGATCGGTGGCGGGCACAGATACGCAGTATTTT
-,TRBV10-3,TRBJ1-1,-,13,CAINLGLNTEAFF,TGTGCCATCAATCTTGGGTTGAACACTGAAGCTTTCTTT
-,TRBV7-2,TRBJ1-5,-,13,CASGLWLDQPQHF,TGTGCCAGCGGCTTATGGTTAGATCAGCCCCAGCATTTT
TRBD1,TRBV27,TRBJ1-1,-,16,CASSPNRRGRGTEAFF,TGTGCCAGCAGTCCCAATCGGAGGGGGCGGGGGACTGAAGCTTTCTTT
-,TRBV7-8,TRBJ1-5,-,17,CASSLVGQQYSNQPQHF,TGTGCCAGCAGCTTAGTAGGTCAGCAATATAGCAATCAGCCCCAGCATTTT
-,TRBV5-6,TRBJ2-6,-,17,CASSLVGNPSGANVLTF,TGTGCCAGCAGCTTGGTCGGTAACCCCTCTGGGGCCAACGTCCTGACTTTC
TRBD1,TRBV5-1,TRBJ1-3,-,15,CASSSGQGVGNTIYF,TGCGCCAGCAGCTCTGGACAGGGGGTTGGAAACACCATATATTTT
TRBD1,TRBV7-2,TRBJ2-7,-,14,CASRPGQGAYEQYF,TGTGCCAGCAGGCCTGGACAGGGGGCCTACGAGCAGTACTTC
-,TRBV6-5,TRBJ1-1,-,13,CATERRGETEAFF,TGTGCCACCGAAAGGCGGGGAGAGACTGAAGCTTTCTTT